Listed below are T cell receptor beta chains from one sample, sequenced in a study of shared clonotypes between healthy human individuals. Some clones are missing from TCRdb's copy, which holds only in-frame ones; the method was immunoSEQ multiplex PCR. The sample has about 2.1 million clones, around 95% seen once. The sequencing sample was made of naive CD8+ T cells from PBMCs. Every receptor here comes from a man younger than 35 in good health. Some clones in this sample may be carry-over from other donors' samples. Both conserved end residues are trimmed from each CDR3. D genes are given only for firm matches. Size is omitted from some rows. Given values are once, few, many or a class for expanded clones.

.	TRBV27	TRBJ1-4	.	ASSLLGPSGLNEKLF
few	TRBV27	TRBJ1-2	TRBD1	ASSWTGGNYGYT
.	TRBV7-3	TRBJ2-7	.	ASSSGQTYEQY
.	TRBV13	TRBJ2-5	.	ASSQSRTLETQY
.	TRBV10-3	TRBJ2-2	TRBD2	AALEPGGLATGELF
.	TRBV10-2	TRBJ2-7	.	ASSERGTYEQY
.	TRBV6-1	TRBJ1-1	.	ASRPDRNTEAF
few	TRBV4-1	TRBJ1-3	TRBD1	ASSQVSGQVTGNTIY
.	TRBV7-8	TRBJ2-7	.	ASLPGQESYEQY
.	TRBV2	TRBJ1-3	TRBD1	ASKMAGGTGNTIY
.	TRBV5-6	TRBJ1-2	.	ASSPTLGGHYGYT
.	TRBV28	TRBJ2-7	.	ASSFKGVNYEQY
.	TRBV6-1	TRBJ2-1	.	ASRAERGTTPF
.	TRBV27	TRBJ2-3	TRBD1	ASTPLGGQALTDTQY
.	TRBV19	TRBJ1-5	.	ASSISRSYSNQPQH
few	TRBV6-1	TRBJ1-5	.	ASRDFTNQPQH
.	TRBV28	TRBJ2-7	.	ASISGTEEFEQY
.	TRBV7-2	TRBJ2-7	TRBD2	ASSSRGTSGPGKY
.	TRBV5-6	TRBJ1-1	.	ASSSSTAEAF
.	TRBV2	TRBJ2-1	.	ASSEAELVIYNEQF
.	TRBV27	TRBJ1-4	TRBD1	ASSPLLARTGRGEKLF
.	TRBV6-1	TRBJ2-7	.	ASTGGVFSYEQY
.	TRBV5-1	TRBJ1-5	TRBD1	ASSLEAGGSNQPQH
.	TRBV15	TRBJ2-1	.	ATSRDLQVITDEQF
few	TRBV6-5	TRBJ1-2	.	ASSYRSPNYGYT
.	TRBV6-1	TRBJ2-2	TRBD2	ASRTSGRTGELF
.	TRBV28	TRBJ1-1	.	ASSFGGNTEAF
.	TRBV7-9	TRBJ1-1	.	ASSIQGNTEAF
.	TRBV4-2	TRBJ2-1	.	AGGTSLGEQF
.	TRBV11-2	TRBJ2-7	TRBD2	ASSPWTSSVYEQY
.	TRBV28	TRBJ2-3	.	ATSRRGTIRADTQY
.	TRBV6-1	TRBJ1-5	.	ASKERRFRNQPQH
.	TRBV27	TRBJ2-1	TRBD1	ASSSWGQAYNEQF
.	TRBV7-3	TRBJ2-2	TRBD1	ASSLLGQGNTGELF
.	TRBV2	TRBJ1-1	.	ASSERSGFNTEAF
.	TRBV19	TRBJ2-4	TRBD2	ASSMFLQREFPKNIQY
once	TRBV27	TRBJ2-1	TRBD2	ASTITGGFINEQF
.	TRBV5-1	TRBJ2-3	.	ASSLWASTDTQY
.	TRBV29-1	TRBJ2-7	.	SVRGGEGNSYEQY
.	TRBV6-5	TRBJ2-2	.	ASGLRENTGELF
.	TRBV6-6	TRBJ2-7	.	ASSYTQGEQY
.	TRBV27	TRBJ2-7	.	ASSFRGPSSYEQY
.	TRBV28	TRBJ1-1	TRBD1	ASSFEDRVNTEAF
.	TRBV2	TRBJ1-5	.	ASSSGPRASQPQH
.	TRBV7-9	TRBJ1-3	.	ASSPPAGSAKGTIY
once	TRBV2	TRBJ2-1	.	ASTDYMLNEQF
.	TRBV6-1	TRBJ1-2	.	ASSEAPGDYGYT
.	TRBV27	TRBJ2-7	TRBD2	ASSPAPGGNYEQY
.	TRBV28	TRBJ2-5	.	ASSVGGSGETQY
.	TRBV30	TRBJ2-3	.	AWSVRDTQY
.	TRBV28	TRBJ1-1	TRBD1	ASSFRQGAEAF